This is a list of T cell receptor beta chains from one sample in a study of regulatory T cells in long-lasting Graves disease. TCRdb called the multiplex PCR reads again in MiXCR, with one record for every CDR3 protein. The table lists more than 300,000 distinct CDR3 sequences, less than 20% of them singletons. The source was peripheral blood mononuclear cells (PBMCs), collected at new diagnosis, from a patient treated with antithyroid drugs. The receptor source for this set is a female donor with Graves disease. Each CDR3 is given with its conserved first and last residue. The D gene is left open where the match is weak. The size entry is marked missing in some rows and otherwise reads once, few, many or a size class.

D gene | J gene | V gene | clone size | CDR3 protein | CDR3 DNA
- | TRBJ1-2 | TRBV3-1 | many | CASSQAGGSYGYTF | TGTGCCAGCAGCCAAGCGGGGGGCAGCTATGGCTACACCTTC
- | TRBJ1-4 | TRBV10-3 | many | CAISENEKLFF | TGTGCCATCAGTGAGAATGAAAAACTGTTTTTT
- | TRBJ2-5 | TRBV28 | many | CASDSHTKETQYF | TGTGCTTCGGACAGCCACACGAAAGAGACCCAGTACTTC
- | TRBJ1-5 | TRBV11-2 | - | CASSLQGGGPQHF | TGTGCCAGCAGCCTACAGGGTGGGGGGCCCCAGCATTTT
- | TRBJ1-2 | TRBV6-5 | few | CASSYSQGGGAKGYTF | TGTGCCAGCAGTTACTCCCAGGGCGGGGGGGCTAAAGGCTACACCTTC
- | TRBJ2-7 | TRBV7-2 | many | CASGKNMGIHYEQYF | TGTGCCAGCGGCAAAAATATGGGCATACACTACGAGCAGTACTTC
- | TRBJ1-5 | TRBV12-3/TRBV12-4 | many | CASTRQKNQPQHF | TGTGCCAGCACTAGACAGAAGAATCAGCCCCAGCATTTT
TRBD1 | TRBJ2-3 | TRBV12-3/TRBV12-4 | many | CASSFGTGDTDTQYF | TGTGCCAGCAGTTTTGGGACAGGGGACACAGATACGCAGTATTTT
- | TRBJ2-4 | TRBV7-8 | many | CASSLAGGSMHIQYF | TGTGCCAGCAGCTTAGCAGGAGGGTCCATGCACATTCAGTACTTC
- | TRBJ1-5 | TRBV6-1 | many | CASAPNPGWNQPQHF | TGTGCCAGCGCTCCCAATCCCGGATGGAATCAGCCCCAGCATTTT
- | TRBJ2-3 | TRBV7-2 | - | CASSLVLGTDTQYF | TGTGCCAGCAGCTTAGTCCTCGGCACAGATACGCAGTATTTT
TRBD1 | TRBJ2-2 | TRBV28 | few | CASSSVGDRAPGELFF | TGTGCCAGCAGTTCGGTGGGGGACAGGGCTCCCGGGGAGCTGTTTTTT
- | TRBJ1-1 | TRBV7-2 | many | CASSLVVANRRDTEAFF | TGTGCCAGCAGCTTAGTAGTCGCTAACCGGAGAGACACTGAAGCTTTCTTT
- | TRBJ1-2 | TRBV6-2/TRBV6-3 | many | CASINSGLPKANYGYTF | TGTGCCAGCATTAATTCCGGGCTTCCGAAGGCGAACTATGGCTACACCTTC
TRBD1 | TRBJ1-2 | TRBV20-1 | many | CSASDRVGNYGYTF | TGCAGTGCTAGTGACAGGGTTGGGAACTATGGCTACACCTTC
- | TRBJ1-1 | TRBV2 | many | CASSDRDYTEAFF | TGTGCCAGCAGTGATAGGGACTACACTGAAGCTTTCTTT
TRBD1 | TRBJ1-5 | TRBV6-2/TRBV6-3 | many | CASSRTGVWQPQHF | TGTGCCAGCAGTCGGACAGGGGTCTGGCAGCCCCAGCATTTT
TRBD1 | TRBJ2-7 | TRBV5-1 | - | CASSGRARGLYEQYF | TGCGCCAGCAGCGGTCGGGCCAGGGGGCTCTACGAGCAGTACTTC
TRBD2 | TRBJ2-1 | TRBV2 | - | CARHREREGVNEQFF | TGTGCCAGACACAGGGAACGGGAGGGTGTCAATGAGCAGTTCTTC
- | TRBJ1-1 | TRBV28 | few | CASSPGGTTEAFF | TGTGCCAGCAGTCCGGGGGGGACCACTGAAGCTTTCTTT
TRBD1 | TRBJ2-7 | TRBV20-1 | many | CSAPMGDRADEQYF | TGCAGTGCTCCGATGGGGGACAGGGCTGACGAGCAGTACTTC
TRBD1 | TRBJ1-5 | TRBV19 | - | CATRTGGVGNQPQHF | TGTGCCACCAGGACAGGGGGCGTCGGAAATCAGCCCCAGCATTTT
- | TRBJ1-2 | TRBV5-4 | many | CASSPGKRDYGYTF | TGTGCCAGCAGCCCGGGCAAACGAGACTATGGCTACACCTTC
TRBD1 | TRBJ2-7 | TRBV20-1 | - | CSARGQTGGYEQYF | TGCAGTGCTCGCGGACAAACAGGGGGCTACGAGCAGTACTTC
TRBD1 | TRBJ1-1 | TRBV4-1 | few | CGTGDLNTEAFF | TGCGGAACAGGGGATCTGAACACTGAAGCTTTCTTT
- | TRBJ1-2 | TRBV27 | few | CASSPTAIILPNYGYTF | TGTGCCAGCAGTCCCACAGCGATTATCCTTCCTAACTATGGCTACACCTTC
- | TRBJ2-3 | TRBV7-3 | many | CASSTGTPGDTQYF | TGTGCCAGCAGCACAGGGACACCCGGGGATACGCAGTATTTT
- | TRBJ2-7 | TRBV28 | many | CASSSKEYRVEQYF | TGTGCCAGCAGTTCCAAAGAGTATAGGGTCGAGCAGTACTTC
- | TRBJ1-1 | TRBV2 | - | CASSPGGVRIDTEAFF | TGTGCCAGCAGCCCGGGAGGCGTGAGGATCGACACTGAAGCTTTCTTT
TRBD1 | TRBJ2-5 | TRBV29-1 | few | CSVDDRGLGETQYF | TGCAGCGTTGATGACAGGGGGCTTGGGGAGACCCAGTACTTC
- | TRBJ2-4 | TRBV12-3/TRBV12-4 | - | CASSPPGLAGPSKNIQYF | TGTGCCAGCAGTCCTCCGGGTTTGGCGGGACCGTCCAAAAACATTCAGTACTTC
TRBD1 | TRBJ1-5 | TRBV7-2 | many | CASSREGTAPGQPQHF | TGTGCCAGCAGCCGAGAGGGGACAGCCCCCGGTCAGCCCCAGCATTTT
- | TRBJ1-2 | TRBV7-2 | many | CASSLVPAGDYGYTF | TGTGCCAGCAGCTTAGTACCCGCGGGGGACTATGGCTACACCTTC
- | TRBJ1-5 | TRBV4-1 | many | CASSQDGWDQPQHF | TGCGCCAGCAGCCAAGATGGATGGGATCAGCCCCAGCATTTT
- | TRBJ2-3 | TRBV6-1 | many | CASSPRRDGLSPQYF | TGTGCCAGCAGTCCCCGCCGGGACGGTCTATCTCCGCAGTATTTT
- | TRBJ2-7 | TRBV20-1 | many | CSARQGGTYEQYF | TGCAGTGCTAGACAGGGGGGAACCTACGAGCAGTACTTC
- | TRBJ2-4 | TRBV3-1 | many | CASSQGLGSKNIQYF | TGTGCCAGCAGCCAAGGACTGGGTTCCAAAAACATTCAGTACTTC
- | TRBJ1-2 | TRBV27 | many | CASTDGLGGYTF | TGTGCCAGCACCGACGGACTAGGGGGCTACACCTTC
TRBD2 | TRBJ2-2 | TRBV28 | few | CASTLHGRAGSGELFF | TGTGCCAGCACCCTCCACGGGAGGGCCGGGAGCGGGGAGCTGTTTTTT
- | TRBJ2-1 | TRBV5-1 | few | CASSDKRTFNEQFF | TGCGCCAGCAGCGATAAAAGGACATTCAATGAGCAGTTCTTC
TRBD1 | TRBJ1-1 | TRBV27 | many | CASSSNRGGAFF | TGTGCCAGCAGTTCAAACAGGGGTGGAGCTTTCTTT
TRBD2 | TRBJ2-3 | TRBV7-2 | - | CASSPRLSGSGTDTQYF | TGTGCCAGCAGCCCCCGTTTGAGCGGGAGCGGCACAGATACGCAGTATTTT
TRBD2 | TRBJ2-6 | TRBV28 | many | CASSEGRGGANVLTF | TGTGCCAGCAGTGAGGGGAGGGGTGGGGCCAACGTCCTGACTTTC
TRBD2 | TRBJ2-7 | TRBV6-1 | - | CASSPDSGTTYEQYF | TGTGCCAGCTCACCAGATAGCGGGACGACCTACGAGCAGTACTTC
TRBD2 | TRBJ2-1 | TRBV20-1 | many | CSAGTSGSSYNEQFF | TGCAGTGCTGGGACTAGCGGAAGCTCCTACAATGAGCAGTTCTTC
- | TRBJ2-5 | TRBV7-2 | - | CASSLTGQGGETQYF | TGCGCCAGCAGCTTGACGGGCCAGGGTGGTGAGACCCAGTACTTC
- | TRBJ2-1 | TRBV28 | few | CASTSSGAYNEQFF | TGTGCCAGCACCTCGTCAGGGGCTTACAATGAGCAGTTCTTC
TRBD1 | TRBJ1-1 | TRBV7-9 | - | CASSLWRTGVNTEAFF | TGTGCCAGCAGCTTATGGCGGACAGGGGTGAACACTGAAGCTTTCTTT
- | TRBJ1-2 | TRBV4-1 | - | CASSHGTNQHGYTF | TGCGCCAGCAGTCACGGGACAAACCAACATGGCTACACCTTC
- | TRBJ2-3 | TRBV7-2 | many | CASSRRVSSGESTDTQYF | TGTGCCAGCAGCCGCCGGGTTTCTTCAGGGGAGAGCACAGATACGCAGTATTTT
- | TRBJ2-1 | TRBV29-1 | few | CSVVDRGSYNEQFF | TGCAGCGTTGTGGATCGGGGCTCCTACAATGAGCAGTTCTTC
TRBD1 | TRBJ1-2 | TRBV3-1 | - | CASSLRDRSNTF | TGTGCCAGCAGCCTCCGGGACAGGAGTAACACCTTC
TRBD1 | TRBJ2-6 | TRBV2 | - | CASSQGETGANVLTF | TGTGCCAGCAGCCAGGGGGAGACTGGGGCCAACGTCCTGACTTTC
- | TRBJ1-1 | TRBV5-5 | many | CASSLDYNGRNTEAFF | TGTGCCAGCAGCTTGGATTATAACGGACGGAACACTGAAGCTTTCTTT
TRBD2 | TRBJ2-1 | TRBV5-4 | once | CASSSEGLAGGIRGRNEQFF | TGTGCCAGCAGCTCGGAAGGACTAGCGGGAGGAATAAGGGGGAGGAATGAGCAGTTCTTC
TRBD1 | TRBJ2-2 | TRBV2 | few | CASSESGIRDRVTGELFF | TGTGCCAGCAGTGAAAGTGGAATTAGGGACAGGGTCACCGGGGAGCTGTTTTTT
TRBD1 | TRBJ1-1 | TRBV10-2 | many | CASRETQGEVSEAFF | TGCGCCAGCAGAGAAACACAGGGGGAGGTTTCTGAAGCTTTCTTT
- | TRBJ2-2 | TRBV19 | many | CASRHGRYHGGELFF | TGTGCCAGTAGGCATGGCAGATATCATGGCGGGGAGCTGTTTTTT
- | TRBJ2-5 | TRBV29-1 | many | CSVEGTNVQETQYF | TGCAGCGTTGAAGGGACAAACGTCCAAGAGACCCAGTACTTC
- | TRBJ2-7 | TRBV5-1 | many | CASSLGAVVRTYEQYF | TGCGCCAGCAGCTTGGGGGCGGTTGTGCGAACCTACGAGCAGTACTTC